This is a list of T cell receptor beta chains from one sample in a study of blood T cell repertoires in COVID-19. Method: immunoSEQ multiplex PCR; TCRdb's copy keeps in-frame clones and lacks some. Counted here are about 400,000 clones, around 86% occurring once; the ten biggest clones make up 3%. Source material: peripheral blood. These receptors were taken from a human donor in a cohort sampled during active COVID-19. Both conserved end residues are part of each CDR3. The D gene is left open where the match is weak. Clone size is given for some rows only: seen once, a few or many times, or a class if the clone is expanded.

D gene	V gene	J gene	clone size	CDR3 DNA	CDR3 protein
TRBD2	TRBV19	TRBJ2-2	.	TGTGCCAGTATCGACGGGGGGGAGGACACCGGGGAGCTGTTTTTT	CASIDGGEDTGELFF
.	TRBV5-5	TRBJ1-5	.	TGTGCCAGCAGCGCGGGACGTGACAATCAGCCCCAGCATTTT	CASSAGRDNQPQHF
TRBD1	TRBV3-1/TRBV3-2	TRBJ2-2	.	TGTGCCAGCAGCCGAGGACAGGGGAGGACCGGGGAGCTGTTTTTT	CASSRGQGRTGELFF
TRBD2	TRBV3-1/TRBV3-2	TRBJ2-3	.	TGTGCCAGCAGCCAAGATCCCGGGGGGGACACAGATACGCAGTATTTT	CASSQDPGGDTDTQYF
.	TRBV5-6	TRBJ2-7	.	TGTGCCAGCAGCTTGCTACAGCCCCCCTACGAGCAGTACTTC	CASSLLQPPYEQYF
.	TRBV7-3	TRBJ1-2	.	TGTGCCAGCAGCTTAAGGGCAGCGGATAACTATGGCTACACCTTC	CASSLRAADNYGYTF
TRBD1	TRBV3-1/TRBV3-2	TRBJ2-7	.	TGTGCCAGCAGCCTCACCGGGACAGGGGTCGAGCAGTACTTC	CASSLTGTGVEQYF
.	TRBV9	TRBJ2-1	.	TGTGCCAGCAGCCCTGGTCCCTACCTGCAGTTCTTC	CASSPGPYLQFF
TRBD1	TRBV6-1	TRBJ1-5	.	TGTGCCAGCAGTGTTCCCGGGACAGATAGCAATCAGCCCCAGCATTTT	CASSVPGTDSNQPQHF
TRBD2	TRBV10-2	TRBJ2-2	.	TGCGCCAGCAGTGTACTAGCGGGGGCCCTAAACACCGGGGAGCTGTTTTTT	CASSVLAGALNTGELFF
TRBD1	TRBV18	TRBJ1-5	.	TGTGCCAGCTCACTAAGACAGGGGCAGGGAGAACCCCAGCATTTT	CASSLRQGQGEPQHF
.	TRBV25-1	TRBJ1-3	.	TGTGCCAGCAGCGCTTCAGGGGCTGGAAACACCATATATTTT	CASSASGAGNTIYF
TRBD2	TRBV28	TRBJ2-7	.	TGTGCCAGCAACACTAGCGGGAGAGGAGGCGGGTACGAGCAGTACTTC	CASNTSGRGGGYEQYF
TRBD1	TRBV7-8	TRBJ1-1	.	TGTGCCAGCAGCTTCGCTAGACAGGGCCGATGGGCTTTCTTT	CASSFARQGRWAFF
.	TRBV2	TRBJ2-4	.	TGTGCCAGCAGGGAGGACAGACTAGCCAAAAACATTCAGTACTTC	CASREDRLAKNIQYF
TRBD2	TRBV9	TRBJ2-1	.	TGTGCCAGCAGCGTAGCAGGTAGCGGGAGGGCAAATGAGCAGTTCTTC	CASSVAGSGRANEQFF
.	TRBV28	TRBJ2-7	.	TGTGCCAGCAGTACCCCAGGGTTATACGAGCAGTACTTC	CASSTPGLYEQYF
.	TRBV7-8	TRBJ1-5	.	TGTGCCAGCAGCTTAAGGTTGCCGGGTATCGGGGATCAGCCCCAGCATTTT	CASSLRLPGIGDQPQHF
.	TRBV2	TRBJ1-2	.	TGTGCCAGCGGCGGGGATGGCTACACCTTC	CASGGDGYTF
.	TRBV6-1	TRBJ1-5	.	TGTGCCAGCAGTGAGAGTCAGCCCCAGCATTTT	CASSESQPQHF
TRBD1	TRBV5-6	TRBJ2-5	.	TGTGCCAGCAGCTTGGACAGGGGGAGGGAGACCCAGTACTTC	CASSLDRGRETQYF
.	TRBV30	TRBJ1-5	.	TGTGCCTGGAGTTCAGGGTTTGGGCAGCCCCAGCATTTT	CAWSSGFGQPQHF
.	TRBV7-9	TRBJ1-1	once	TGTGCCAGCAGCTTACTGGACATTAACACTGAAGCTTTCTTT	CASSLLDINTEAFF
TRBD1	TRBV5-5	TRBJ2-6	.	TGTGCCAGCAGCTGGCTCACAGGGGCTGGGGCCAACGTCCTGACTTTC	CASSWLTGAGANVLTF
.	TRBV4-2	TRBJ1-5	.	TGTGCCAGCAGCCCCCAAGACAGTCTCAATCAGCCCCAGCATTTT	CASSPQDSLNQPQHF
TRBD1	TRBV30	TRBJ2-1	.	TGTGCCTCTACGACAGGGGGCAATGAGCAGTTCTTC	CASTTGGNEQFF
TRBD1	TRBV7-7	TRBJ2-2	.	TGTGCCAGCAGCTTAGGACAGGGAAGTGGCGGGGAGCTGTTTTTT	CASSLGQGSGGELFF
TRBD2	TRBV18	TRBJ2-3	many	TGTGCCAGCTCACCGGATCAAGGACTAGCTCAGTATTTT	CASSPDQGLAQYF
TRBD2	TRBV6-4	TRBJ2-1	few	TGTGCCAGCAGTGACTCCGGGGGGGCAAAGGAGCAGTTCTTC	CASSDSGGAKEQFF
.	TRBV7-8	TRBJ2-1	.	TGTGCCAGCAGCTTAAGGCTCCGTGATGGGGGGACTGAGCAGTTCTTC	CASSLRLRDGGTEQFF
TRBD2	TRBV3-1/TRBV3-2	TRBJ2-1	.	TGTGCCAGCAGACGGGAGCGGGAGGAGCAGTTCTTC	CASRREREEQFF
TRBD1	TRBV11-1	TRBJ1-1	.	TGTGCCAGCAGCGAGGGACAGCGATACACTGAAGCTTTCTTT	CASSEGQRYTEAFF
TRBD1	TRBV2	TRBJ2-7	.	TGTGCCAGCAGTGGGGGGGGGACAGGGCTCTACGAGCAGTACTTC	CASSGGGTGLYEQYF
.	TRBV11-1	TRBJ1-2	.	TGTGCCAGCAGCTTGTGGGGAGGTCGGGATGGCTACACCTTC	CASSLWGGRDGYTF